The 28 T cell receptor beta chains below all came from one sample that was sequenced in a study of OX40 agonist ivuxolimab in advanced cancers. Measured with immunoSEQ multiplex PCR; TCRdb has only the in-frame clones, and not every one. This sample has 35,000 or so clones; over 75% occur once, and the top ten carry under 25%. This specimen consisted of CD4+ or CD8+ T cells sorted from blood, obtained in a trial of the OX40 agonist ivuxolimab. Receptor source: an adult with an advanced solid tumor such as melanoma, head and neck, liver or kidney cancer.

The rearrangement joins TRBV10-3 to TRBJ1-1, with D hard to call. Trimming pared 11 bases from V and 2 bases from J, leaving 15 bases between. The CDR3 runs to 13 residues. Germline CDR1 is ENHRY and CDR2 is SYGVKD. The CDR3 bases are TGTGCCGTCGGAGTAGAGATAAACACTGAAGCTTTCTTT. Its protein product is CAVGVEINTEAFF.

The rearrangement joins TRBV6-1 to TRBJ2-7; TRBD1 aligns across 8 bases. CDR1 is MNHNS, CDR2 SASEGT, per germline. The CDR3 covers 15 residues. V shed 4 bases and J 3 bases; nucleotides not matched to a gene: 8. As DNA, the CDR3 is TGTGCCAGCAGTGGAAGACGGGACAGGCTCTACGAGCAGTACTTC. Its translation: CASSGRRDRLYEQYF.

Written as DNA, the CDR3 is TGCGCCAGCAGCTTGGCCGAGGCCCCAAGATCGGGCTACACCTTC. Its translation is CASSLAEAPRSGYTF. V gene TRBV5-1 combines with J gene TRBJ1-2; D is unresolved. V lost 0 bases, J lost 8 bases, and 17 bases lay in between. Germline CDR1 is SGHRS and CDR2 is YFSETQ. This CDR3 has 15 amino acids.

This clone is classed as medium-sized (0.01 to 0.1%). This chain links TRBV15 with TRBJ2-7, with 7 bases lining up with TRBD2. V gave up 1 base and J gave up 4 bases; unmatched junction bases: 4. This CDR3 is built from 14 residues. Germline V lookup: CDR1 LNHNV, CDR2 YYDKDF (reference sequence). The CDR3 region has the DNA TGTGCCACCAGCAGAGCCGGGGAGGGGTACGAGCAGTACTTC. Protein product: CATSRAGEGYEQYF.

V usage is TRBV6-5 and J usage is TRBJ1-3; no clear D gene. This CDR3 contains 15 residues. V gave up 6 bases and J gave up 2 bases, with 14 bases separating them. Germline CDR1 and CDR2: MNHEY and SVGAGI. The CDR3 region has the DNA TGTGCCAGCAGCGGCCTCGCAGGCACTGGAAACACCATATATTTT. Translated: CASSGLAGTGNTIYF.

This chain joins TRBV20-1 and TRBJ1-2; D may be TRBD1 (5 bases). CDR3 length: 11 amino acids. V was clipped by 6 bases and J by 7 bases, with 12 bases between them. Germline V lookup: CDR1 DFQATT, CDR2 SNEGSKA (reference sequence). CDR3 sequence (DNA): TGCAGTGCAGGGACGGGGGGTGGCTACACCTTC. This translates into CSAGTGGGYTF.

The chain links TRBV9 to TRBJ2-1; perhaps TRBD2 as D (5 bases). The CDR3 extends over 11 amino acids. V dropped 7 bases and J dropped 9 bases, with 11 bases sitting between them. Germline CDR1 reads SGDLS; CDR2 reads YYNGEE. The CDR3 reads CASEAGLEQFF. CDR3 coding DNA: TGTGCCAGCGAAGCAGGACTTGAGCAGTTCTTC.

This clone was seen more than once but under ten times. This chain connects TRBV5-1 to TRBJ1-6, with 7 bases identical to TRBD1. There are 14 residues in the CDR3. CDR1 and CDR2 from the germline V gene are SGHRS and YFSETQ. Germline trimming cut 0 bases from V and 7 bases from J; bases unmatched to any gene: 1. As DNA, the CDR3 is TGCGCCAGCAGCTTGGAGGGACAGAATTCACCCCTCCACTTT. Its protein product is CASSLEGQNSPLHF.

J is TRBJ1-2 and V is TRBV5-4; D is unresolved. Trimming left V 0 bases short and J 8 bases short, with 11 bases between. The CDR3 runs 13 residues. Germline values: CDR1 SGHNT, CDR2 YYREEE (reference sequence). The CDR3 reads CASSLGQEGGYTF. CDR3 coding DNA: TGTGCCAGCAGCTTGGGGCAGGAAGGGGGCTACACCTTC.

The genes are TRBV7-9 and TRBJ2-2; D gene ambiguous. Looked up from germline, CDR1 is SEHNR and CDR2 is FQNEAQ (reference sequence). The CDR3 is 13 amino acids. Trimming pared 2 bases from V and 3 bases from J, leaving 4 bases between. The CDR3 DNA reads as TGTGCCAGCAGCTTAACGGACACCGGGGAGCTGTTTTTT. Translation gives CASSLTDTGELFF.

The rearrangement joins TRBV7-8 to TRBJ1-2, with D uncertain. This CDR3 is 16 amino acids long. CDR1 is SGHVS, CDR2 FQNEAQ, per germline. The V gene lost 5 bases and the J gene lost 1 base, with 17 bases spanning the gap. The CDR3 DNA reads as TGTGCCAGCAGCCCGAGCGGGAGACTTTATAACTATGGCTACACCTTC. Translated: CASSPSGRLYNYGYTF. Supplemented by reference TRBV7-8 and TRBJ1-2, the full variable domain reads GAGVSQSPRYKVAKRGQDVALRCDPISGHVSLFWYQQALGQGPEFLTYFQNEAQLDKSGLPSDRFFAERPEGSVSTLKIQRTQQEDSAVYLCASSPSGRLYNYGYTFGSGTRLTVV.

The genes are TRBV2 and TRBJ1-4, with D unresolved. CDR1 and CDR2 from the germline V gene are SNHLY and FYNNEI. CDR3 length equals 11 residues. The V end lost 3 bases, the J end lost 8 bases, and 4 bases lay between the germline ends. CDR3 DNA: TGTGCCAGCAGTGAGCAAGAAAAACTGTTTTTT. It encodes CASSEQEKLFF.

The chain uses TRBV4-2 and TRBJ2-1; a possible D gene is TRBD2 (5 bases). V dropped 1 base and J dropped 0 bases, with 7 bases sitting between them. Germline CDR1 and CDR2: LGHNA and YNFKEQ. The CDR3 is 15 residues long. The CDR3 coding sequence is TGTGCCAGCAGCCAAGGAGCGGACTCCTACAATGAGCAGTTCTTC. Encoded protein: CASSQGADSYNEQFF.

This clone showed up just once. The chain employs TRBV7-9 and TRBJ1-1; D is unresolved. The V gene lost 0 bases and the J gene lost 1 base, with 3 bases spanning the gap. CDR3 length: 13 amino acids. Germline V gene sequence: CDR1 SEHNR, CDR2 FQNEAQ (reference sequence). The CDR3 loop is CASSLAPNTEAFF. The CDR3 DNA is TGTGCCAGCAGCTTAGCGCCGAACACTGAAGCTTTCTTT.

V and J are TRBV7-7 and TRBJ2-2; D may be TRBD1 or TRBD2 (5 bases each). CDR3 length: 16 residues. V was trimmed by 4 bases and J by 4 bases, leaving 16 bases between them. Germline-derived CDR1 and CDR2 are SSHAT and FNYEAQ (reference sequence). The CDR3 spells CASSSASGRSTGELFF. Written as DNA, the CDR3 is TGTGCCAGCAGCTCCGCCTCGGGGCGCTCCACCGGGGAGCTGTTTTTT. The variable domain in full, with the rest retrieved from reference TRBV7-7 and TRBJ2-2, is GAGVSQSPRYKVTKRGQDVTLRCDPISSHATLYWYQQALGQGPEFLTYFNYEAQPDKSGLPSDRFSAERPEGSISTLTIQRTEQRDSAMYRCASSSASGRSTGELFFGEGSRLTVL.

J is TRBJ1-1 and V is TRBV4-1; the D gene is possibly TRBD1 (5 bases). Deletions cut 4 bases from V and 10 bases from J, with 28 bases between. The CDR3 is made up of 17 amino acids. The germline gives CDR1 MGHRA, CDR2 YSYEKL. CDR3 DNA: TGCGCCAGCAGCCGGAGGCAAACCAGGGAGGAGGTCCTTAGAGCTTTCTTT. It specifies CASSRRQTREEVLRAFF.

The chain is built from TRBV5-4 and TRBJ1-2, with 7 bases aligning to TRBD1. Germline trimming cut 4 bases from V and 4 bases from J; bases unmatched to any gene: 7. CDR3 length equals 14 residues. CDR1 and CDR2 (germline): SGHNT, YYREEE (reference sequence). As DNA, the CDR3 is TGTGCCAGCAGCCCGACAGGGTCGGGCTATGGCTACACCTTC. It encodes CASSPTGSGYGYTF.

The chain carries TRBV30 and TRBJ1-4, with D uncertain. Trimming removed 2 bases at V and 8 bases at J, with 9 bases between. This CDR3 has 12 amino acids. CDR1 and CDR2 (germline): GTSNPN, SVGIG (reference sequence). The CDR3 region has the DNA TGTGCCTGGAGTAGGGTGGGGGAAAAACTGTTTTTT. It specifies CAWSRVGEKLFF.

The J gene is TRBJ2-5, the V gene TRBV2; a possible D gene is TRBD1 (5 bases). Germline V gene data show CDR1 as SNHLY and CDR2 as FYNNEI. This CDR3 region has 14 residues. V was cut by 6 bases and J by 7 bases, with 18 bases left in between. The CDR3 sequence is CASRWGQTVGTQYF. Here the CDR3 DNA reads TGTGCCAGCAGGTGGGGCCAAACGGTAGGGACCCAGTACTTC.

This clone showed up just a few times. The chain carries TRBV21-1 and TRBJ1-5. TRBV21-1 is reported as a pseudogene. This CDR3 region has 12 residues. The CDR3 here is CASSDERQPQHF. The CDR3 coding sequence is TGTGCCAGCAGCGATGAAAGGCAGCCCCAGCATTTT.

This rearrangement joins TRBV23-1 to TRBJ2-7, with TRBD2 as a possible D gene (5 bases). TRBV23-1 is an open reading frame whose function is uncertain. The V and J ends lost 6 bases and 1 base respectively, with 13 bases between them. This CDR3 spans 14 amino acids. The CDR3 is CASRGSGKSYEQYV. CDR3 sequence (DNA): TGCGCCAGCAGAGGCTCGGGAAAGTCCTACGAGCAGTACGTC.

This chain uses TRBV30 with TRBJ1-2; a possible D gene is TRBD1 (6 bases). Trimming removed 2 bases at V and 2 bases at J, with 9 bases between. The germline V gene encodes CDR1 GTSNPN and CDR2 SVGIG (reference sequence). The CDR3 totals 13 residues. CDR3 region: CAWSRGPNYGYTF. The CDR3 DNA is TGTGCCTGGAGTCGGGGGCCCAACTATGGCTACACCTTC.

The CDR3, as DNA: TGTGCCAGCAGCTTGGGCCTAGCGGGGGCCCTCTCTGGGGCCAACGTCCTGACTTTC. It is translated as CASSLGLAGALSGANVLTF. V and J are TRBV7-9 and TRBJ2-6, with 10 bases that match TRBD2. V lost 3 bases to trimming and J lost 0 bases; unmatched junction nucleotides: 8. This CDR3 is 19 amino acids long. CDR1 is SEHNR, CDR2 FQNEAQ, per germline (reference sequence).

The chain uses TRBV6-1 and TRBJ1-1; D call uncertain. Germline V lookup: CDR1 MNHNS, CDR2 SASEGT. The CDR3 length is 12 residues. The ends were cut back, 4 bases at V and 5 bases at J, with 8 bases in the middle. The CDR3 here is CASSVAETEAFF. The CDR3 DNA reads TGTGCCAGCAGTGTCGCAGAAACTGAAGCTTTCTTT.

The rearrangement links TRBV6-5 to TRBJ2-7; tentative D call: TRBD2 (5 bases). CDR1 is MNHEY and CDR2 is SVGAGI in the germline V gene. CDR3 length: 12 residues. Trimming cost V 7 bases and J 6 bases, with 13 bases left between them. The CDR3 spells CASNQASGEQYF. The CDR3 DNA follows: TGTGCCAGCAACCAAGCGAGCGGCGAGCAGTACTTC.

V is TRBV10-3 and J is TRBJ2-3, with 7 bases lining up with TRBD2. CDR1 is ENHRY and CDR2 is SYGVKD in the germline V gene. Trimming removed 3 bases from V and 4 bases from J; junction bases left unmatched: 7. The CDR3 has 15 residues. The CDR3 DNA is TGTGCCATCAGTGAACCGGGGGGTGGATCAGATACGCAGTATTTT. This encodes CAISEPGGGSDTQYF.

V gene TRBV28 combines with J gene TRBJ1-6; D is ambiguous. Germline loops: CDR1 MDHEN, CDR2 SYDVKM. The CDR3 has 14 residues. V was trimmed by 3 bases and J by 5 bases, leaving 8 bases between them. The CDR3 nucleotides are TGTGCCAGCAGTTTGATGTCAGATAATTCACCCCTCCACTTT. Encoded protein: CASSLMSDNSPLHF.

The genes are TRBV6-6 and TRBJ1-1, with no clear D. This CDR3 contains 14 residues. CDR1 is MNHNY, CDR2 SVGAGI, per germline (reference sequence). Trimming took 5 bases from V and 4 from J, leaving 14 bases between them. The CDR3 loop is CASSVGLIGTEAFF. As DNA, the CDR3 is TGTGCCAGCAGTGTCGGGCTTATAGGCACTGAAGCTTTCTTT.